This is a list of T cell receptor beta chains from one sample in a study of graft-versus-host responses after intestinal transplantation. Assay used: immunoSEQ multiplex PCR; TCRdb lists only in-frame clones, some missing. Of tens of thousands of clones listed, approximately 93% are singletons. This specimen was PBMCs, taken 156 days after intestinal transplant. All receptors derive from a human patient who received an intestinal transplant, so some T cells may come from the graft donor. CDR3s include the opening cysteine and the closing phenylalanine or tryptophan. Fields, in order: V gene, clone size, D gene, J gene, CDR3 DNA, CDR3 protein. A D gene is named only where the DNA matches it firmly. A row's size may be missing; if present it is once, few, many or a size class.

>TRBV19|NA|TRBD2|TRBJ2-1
TGTGCCAGTAGTCCAGGGACTAGCGGGAGTAATGAGCAGTTCTTC
CASSPGTSGSNEQFF
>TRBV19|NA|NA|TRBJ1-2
TGTGCCAGCATGGGGGCGTTATCTGGGGACTATGGCTACACCTTC
CASMGALSGDYGYTF
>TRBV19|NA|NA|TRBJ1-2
TGTGCCAGTAGTATTCAGCTGGTCAGGGTTGGGGGTGGCTACACCTTC
CASSIQLVRVGGGYTF
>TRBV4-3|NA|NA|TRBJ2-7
TGCGCCAGCAGCCAAGAACCCTACTCTCCCGAGCAGTACTTC
CASSQEPYSPEQYF
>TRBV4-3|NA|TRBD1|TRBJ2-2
TGCGCCAGCAGCCAAGACACAGGGGGCATTACCGGGGAGCTGTTTTTT
CASSQDTGGITGELFF
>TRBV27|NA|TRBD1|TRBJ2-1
TGTGCCAGCAGTTTATCGCTAGGACAGGGGGTGACCCTTGGTGAGCAGTTCTTC
CASSLSLGQGVTLGEQFF
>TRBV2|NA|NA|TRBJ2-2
TGTGCCAGCAGTGAAGCGATGACAGGTTCCGGGGAGCTGTTTTTT
CASSEAMTGSGELFF
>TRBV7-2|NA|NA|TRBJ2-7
TGTGCCAGCAGCCCCAGCCCCTACGAGCAGTACTTC
CASSPSPYEQYF
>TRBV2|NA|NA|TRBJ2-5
TGTGCCAGCAGTGAAGTTGGGAGAGGGGAGACCCAGTACTTC
CASSEVGRGETQYF
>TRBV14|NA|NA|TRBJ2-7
TGTGCCAGCAGCCAAATGTTCGAGCAGTACTTC
CASSQMFEQYF
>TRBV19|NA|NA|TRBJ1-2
TGTGCCAGTAGTATAGACATCCTCGGGGACCCCTATGGCTACACCTTC
CASSIDILGDPYGYTF
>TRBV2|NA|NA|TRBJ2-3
TGTGCCAGCATCGAGCGGGCCTGGGGAGATACGCAGTATTTT
CASIERAWGDTQYF
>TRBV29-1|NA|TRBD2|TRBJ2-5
TGCAGCGTTGAGGCCAGCGGGATGAAAGAGACCCAGTACTTC
CSVEASGMKETQYF
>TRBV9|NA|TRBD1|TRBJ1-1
TGTGCCAGCAGCGTAGAGGACAGGGGGCTCTATACTGAAGCTTTCTTT
CASSVEDRGLYTEAFF
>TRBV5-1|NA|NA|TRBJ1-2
TGCGCCAGCAGCTTGGAGGGGGGATATGGCTACACCTTC
CASSLEGGYGYTF
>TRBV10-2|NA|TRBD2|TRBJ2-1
TGCGCCAGCAGTGAATCGGCTAGCGGGGTCGATGAGCAGTTCTTC
CASSESASGVDEQFF
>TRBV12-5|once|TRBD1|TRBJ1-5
TGTGCTAGTGGTTTGGCCGGACAGGGGCGAGATCAGCCCCAGCATTTT
CASGLAGQGRDQPQHF
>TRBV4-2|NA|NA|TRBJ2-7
TGTGCCAGCAGCCAAGAGGGGGCAGAGGCCTACGAGCAGTACTTC
CASSQEGAEAYEQYF
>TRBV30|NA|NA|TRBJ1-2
TGTGCCTGGGAACGGGGGGCTCCATTTAACTATGGCTACACCTTC
CAWERGAPFNYGYTF
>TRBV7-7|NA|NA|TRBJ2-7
TGTGCCAGCAGCTGGGGCCAGGGCTACGAGCAGTACTTC
CASSWGQGYEQYF